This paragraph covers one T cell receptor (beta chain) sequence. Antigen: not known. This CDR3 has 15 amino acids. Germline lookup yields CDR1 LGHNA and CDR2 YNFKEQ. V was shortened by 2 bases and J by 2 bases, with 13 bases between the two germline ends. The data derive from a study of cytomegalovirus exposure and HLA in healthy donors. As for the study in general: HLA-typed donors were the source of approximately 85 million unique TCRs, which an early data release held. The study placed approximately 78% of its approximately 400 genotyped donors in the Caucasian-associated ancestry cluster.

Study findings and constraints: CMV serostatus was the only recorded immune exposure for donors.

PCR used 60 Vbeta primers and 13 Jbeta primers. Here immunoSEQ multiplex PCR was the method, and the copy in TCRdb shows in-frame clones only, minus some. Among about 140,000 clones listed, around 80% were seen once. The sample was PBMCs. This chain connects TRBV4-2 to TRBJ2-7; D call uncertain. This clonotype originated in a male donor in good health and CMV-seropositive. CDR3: CASSQTPAATYEQYF. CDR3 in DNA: TGTGCCAGCAGCCAAACCCCCGCGGCAACCTACGAGCAGTACTTC.